What follows are 7 T cell receptor beta chains derived from one specimen sequenced in a study of blood T cells in healthy people across ages. A second PCR of roughly 7 to 11 cycles used a sample-barcoded 5' primer and a J-beta primer mix. Each CDR3 protein gets one entry after TCRdb re-called the 5' RACE reads with MiXCR. The sample consists of some 1,800,000 distinct CDR3 sequences, approximately 40% of them appearing once. The sample taken for sequencing was blood. Receptor source: a human donor in good health.

This sequence joins TRBV7-2 and TRBJ2-2; D remains ambiguous. Germline values: CDR1 SGHTA, CDR2 FQGNSA. This CDR3 has 15 residues. Trimming cost V 1 base and J 4 bases, with 10 bases left between them. The CDR3 nucleotides read TGTGCCAGCAGCTTAGGAGCTCCGGGCACCGGGGAGCTGTTTTTT. Protein sequence: CASSLGAPGTGELFF. The full variable domain, in which reference TRBV7-2 and TRBJ2-2 provide the parts outside the CDR3, is GAGVSQSPSNKVTEKGKDVELRCDPISGHTALYWYRQSLGQGLEFLIYFQGNSAPDKSGLPSDRFSAERTGGSVSTLTIQRTQQEDSAVYLCASSLGAPGTGELFFGEGSRLTVL.

The chain employs TRBV6-5 and TRBJ1-1; TRBD1 might be the D (6 bases). CDR3 size: 15 residues. V gave up 4 bases and J gave up 1 base, with 13 bases separating them. Germline V gene lookup returns CDR1 MNHEY and CDR2 SVGAGI. The CDR3 coding sequence is TGTGCCAGCAGTTCTAGGAGCAGGGGGAACACTGAAGCTTTCTTT. It is translated as CASSSRSRGNTEAFF.

The chain recombines TRBV5-1 with TRBJ1-2, with D maybe TRBD1 (6 bases). Germline loops: CDR1 SGHRS, CDR2 YFSETQ. The CDR3 loop spans 20 amino acids. V lost 2 bases and J lost 2, with 28 bases in between. The CDR3 region is CASSFPGSASTGSGNYGYTF. In nucleotides, the CDR3 is TGCGCCAGCAGCTTCCCAGGTTCAGCCTCTACAGGGTCGGGAAACTATGGCTACACCTTC.

V is TRBV6-1 and J is TRBJ2-7; D not certain. The CDR3 totals 12 residues. CDR1 is MNHNS, CDR2 SASEGT, per germline. Trimming cost V 5 bases and J 6 bases, with 11 bases left between them. DNA for the CDR3: TGTGCCAGCAGTCAATGGCTCGGCGAGCAGTACTTC. Its protein product is CASSQWLGEQYF.

This clonotype was observed a handful of times. The V call is TRBV11-2, the J call TRBJ2-1; 11 bases align to TRBD2. V lost 5 bases, J lost 0 bases, and 12 bases stayed unmatched. Germline lookup yields CDR1 SGHAT and CDR2 FQNNGV. This CDR3 contains 19 residues. Here the CDR3 reads CASSAPSSGGGSSYNEQFF. As DNA, the CDR3 is TGTGCCAGCAGCGCCCCCAGTAGCGGGGGGGGCAGCTCCTACAATGAGCAGTTCTTC.

The gene calls are TRBV3-1 and TRBJ1-1; D remains ambiguous. The CDR3 sequence is 14 residues long. Trimming left V 3 bases short and J 2 bases short, with 10 bases between. CDR1 is LGHDT, CDR2 YNNKEL, per germline (reference sequence). Here the CDR3 DNA reads TGTGCCAGCAGCCACCGGACGGCAAACACTGAAGCTTTCTTT. As protein: CASSHRTANTEAFF.

The V gene is TRBV7-2, the J gene TRBJ2-3; D possibly corresponds to TRBD2 (7 bases). Trimming cost V 2 bases and J 4 bases, with 13 bases left between them. The germline V gene has CDR1 SGHTA and CDR2 FQGNSA. There are 15 residues in the CDR3. The CDR3 coding sequence is TGTGCCAGCAGCTTACTAGGGGGGGGCGCAGATACGCAGTATTTT. The encoded protein is CASSLLGGGADTQYF.